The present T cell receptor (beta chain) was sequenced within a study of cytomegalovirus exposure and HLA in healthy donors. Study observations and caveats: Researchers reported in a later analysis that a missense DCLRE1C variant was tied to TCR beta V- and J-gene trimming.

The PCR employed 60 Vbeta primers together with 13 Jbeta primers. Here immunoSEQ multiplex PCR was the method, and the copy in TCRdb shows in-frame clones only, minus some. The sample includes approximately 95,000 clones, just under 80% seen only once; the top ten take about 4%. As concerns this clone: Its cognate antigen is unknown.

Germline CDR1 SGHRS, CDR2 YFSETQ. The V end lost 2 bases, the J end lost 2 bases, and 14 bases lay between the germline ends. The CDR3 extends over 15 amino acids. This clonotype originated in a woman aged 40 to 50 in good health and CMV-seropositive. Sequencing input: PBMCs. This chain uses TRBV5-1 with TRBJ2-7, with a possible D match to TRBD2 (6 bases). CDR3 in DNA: TGCGCCAGCAGCTTACCCGGGACTGTTACCTACGAGCAGTACTTC. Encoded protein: CASSLPGTVTYEQYF.